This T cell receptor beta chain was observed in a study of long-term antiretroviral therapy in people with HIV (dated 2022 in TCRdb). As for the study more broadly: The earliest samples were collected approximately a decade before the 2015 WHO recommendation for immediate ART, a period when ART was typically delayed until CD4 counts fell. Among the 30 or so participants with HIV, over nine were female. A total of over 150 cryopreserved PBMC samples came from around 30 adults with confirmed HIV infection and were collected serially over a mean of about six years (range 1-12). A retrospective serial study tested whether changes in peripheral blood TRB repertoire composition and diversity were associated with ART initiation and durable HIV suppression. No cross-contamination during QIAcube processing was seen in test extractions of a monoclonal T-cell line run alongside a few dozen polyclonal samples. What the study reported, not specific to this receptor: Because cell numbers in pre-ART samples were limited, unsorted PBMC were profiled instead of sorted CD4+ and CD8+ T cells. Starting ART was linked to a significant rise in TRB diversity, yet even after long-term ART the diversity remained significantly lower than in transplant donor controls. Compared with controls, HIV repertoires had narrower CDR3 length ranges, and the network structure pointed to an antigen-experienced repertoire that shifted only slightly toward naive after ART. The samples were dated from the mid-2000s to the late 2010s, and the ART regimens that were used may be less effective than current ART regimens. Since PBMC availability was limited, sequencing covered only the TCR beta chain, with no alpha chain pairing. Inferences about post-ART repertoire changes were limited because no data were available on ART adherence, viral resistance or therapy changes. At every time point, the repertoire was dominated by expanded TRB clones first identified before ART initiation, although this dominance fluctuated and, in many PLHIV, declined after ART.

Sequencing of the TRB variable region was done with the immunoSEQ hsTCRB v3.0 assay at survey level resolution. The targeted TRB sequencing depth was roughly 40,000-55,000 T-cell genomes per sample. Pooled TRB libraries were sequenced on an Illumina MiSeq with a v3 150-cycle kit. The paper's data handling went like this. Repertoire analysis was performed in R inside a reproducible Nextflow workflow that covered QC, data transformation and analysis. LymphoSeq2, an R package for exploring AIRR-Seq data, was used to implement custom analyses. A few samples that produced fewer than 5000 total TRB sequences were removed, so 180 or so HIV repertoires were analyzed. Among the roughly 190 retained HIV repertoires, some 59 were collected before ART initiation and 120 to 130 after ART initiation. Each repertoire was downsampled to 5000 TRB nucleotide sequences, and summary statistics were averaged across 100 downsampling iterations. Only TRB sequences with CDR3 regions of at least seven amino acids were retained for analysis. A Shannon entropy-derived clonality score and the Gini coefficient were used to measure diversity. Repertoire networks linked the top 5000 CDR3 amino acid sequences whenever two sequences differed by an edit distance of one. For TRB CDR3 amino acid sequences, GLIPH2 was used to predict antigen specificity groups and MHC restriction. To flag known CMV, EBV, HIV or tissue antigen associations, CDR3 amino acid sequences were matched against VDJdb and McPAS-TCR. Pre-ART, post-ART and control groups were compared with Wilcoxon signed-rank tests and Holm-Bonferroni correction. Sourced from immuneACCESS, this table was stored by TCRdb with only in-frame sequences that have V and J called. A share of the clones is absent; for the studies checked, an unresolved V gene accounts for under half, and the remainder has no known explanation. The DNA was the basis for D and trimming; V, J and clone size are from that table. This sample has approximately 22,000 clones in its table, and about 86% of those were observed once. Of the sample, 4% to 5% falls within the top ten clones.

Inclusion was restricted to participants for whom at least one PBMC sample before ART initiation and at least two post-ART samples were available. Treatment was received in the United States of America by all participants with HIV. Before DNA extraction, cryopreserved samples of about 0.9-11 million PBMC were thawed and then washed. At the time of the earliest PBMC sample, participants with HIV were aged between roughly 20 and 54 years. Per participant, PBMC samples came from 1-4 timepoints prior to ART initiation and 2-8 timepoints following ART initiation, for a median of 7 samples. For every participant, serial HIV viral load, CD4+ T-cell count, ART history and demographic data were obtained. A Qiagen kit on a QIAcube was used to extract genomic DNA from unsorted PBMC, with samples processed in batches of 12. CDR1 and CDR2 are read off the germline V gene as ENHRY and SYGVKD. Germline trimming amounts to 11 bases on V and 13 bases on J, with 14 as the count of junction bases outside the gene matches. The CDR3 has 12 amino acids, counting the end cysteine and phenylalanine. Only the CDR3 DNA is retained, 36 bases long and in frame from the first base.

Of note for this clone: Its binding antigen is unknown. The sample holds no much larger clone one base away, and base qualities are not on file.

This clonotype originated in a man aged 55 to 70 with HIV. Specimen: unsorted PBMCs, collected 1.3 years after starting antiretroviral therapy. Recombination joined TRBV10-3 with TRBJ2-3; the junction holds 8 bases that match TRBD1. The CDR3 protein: CAVGDTGGFEYF. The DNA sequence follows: TGTGCCGTAGGAGATACAGGGGGATTCGAGTATTTT.